This T cell receptor beta chain derives from a study of monozygotic twins with inflammatory bowel disease. The study, taken as a whole, reports: No detectable difference in repertoire similarity separated concordant from discordant twins, possibly as a result of limited power. Evidence did not back any single strong signal or clonotype linked to IBD. Background noise in patient repertoires may stem from differing immunosuppressive treatments.

With respect to this clonotype: Its antigen remains unknown.

The CDR3 totals 16 residues. CDR1 is SEHNR, CDR2 FQNEAQ, per germline (reference sequence). TCRdb reprocessed the 5' RACE reads and keeps a single row for each CDR3 protein, giving no DNA. This table holds 210,000 or so distinct CDR3 sequences. Whole blood supplied total RNA, and T cells were not sorted. This sequence originates from a human donor with ulcerative colitis or Crohn's disease, or a healthy co-twin of an affected twin (not recorded which). Sequenced: blood. The chain employs TRBV7-9 and TRBJ2-5. This CDR3 is CASSSFHVAVMETQYF. Full variable domain (rest looked up from reference TRBV7-9 and TRBJ2-5): DTGVSQNPRHKITKRGQNVTFRCDPISEHNRLYWYRQTLGQGPEFLTYFQNEAQLEKSRLLSDRFSAERPKGSFSTLEIQRTEQGDSAMYLCASSSFHVAVMETQYFGPGTRLLVL.